One TCR beta chain is described in this entry. The antigen is unknown. This sample stems from a study of response to subunit inactivated influenza vaccine. Study findings and constraints: Few additional T cells are recruited per seasonal influenza vaccination, authors suggested.

The CDR3 extends over 14 amino acids. The germline V and J ends were trimmed by 3 bases and 2 bases, with 12 bases remaining between them. From germline, CDR1 is DFQATT and CDR2 SNEGSKA (reference sequence). TCRdb reprocessed the RT-PCR reads with MiXCR, giving one entry per CDR3 protein. The sample carries 550,000 to 600,000 distinct CDR3 sequences, approximately 10% recorded once. The sample here was PBMCs from blood, taken on the day of vaccination. The chain uses TRBV20-1 and TRBJ2-3; D gene ambiguous. The receptor comes from a man in his forties or fifties who received an inactivated influenza vaccine. DNA of the CDR3: TGCAGTGCTAGCCGTGGCGTTTACACAGATACGCAGTATTTT. Amino acid sequence: CSASRGVYTDTQYF.